The TCR beta chain under discussion was sequenced for a study of blood T cell repertoires in COVID-19. On the study more broadly: COVID-19 samples, acute and convalescent, were from the United States, Italy and Spain. T cells, B-cell-depleted T cells, or PBMCs provided the cDNA or gDNA that served as material.

The V gene lost 4 bases and the J gene lost 5 bases, with 9 bases spanning the gap. The CDR3 spans 13 residues. CDR1 and CDR2 (germline): SNHLY, FYNNEI. Methods used by the authors: How many nucleated cells were present was estimated from reference gene primer amplification. Produced via immunoSEQ multiplex PCR; TCRdb's table is partial and in-frame only. V and J calls plus clone size are reproduced from that table; the DNA served to infer D and trimming. The table lists over 15,000 clones, nearly 90% of them singletons. By its share, this clone is medium-sized. The chain carries TRBV2 and TRBJ1-5, with D perhaps matching TRBD1 (6 bases). This TCR derives from a human donor in a cohort sampled during active COVID-19. The sample taken for sequencing was peripheral blood. The CDR3 DNA reads TGTGCCAGCAGTGTCTGGGGGCATCAGCCCCAGCATTTT. This encodes CASSVWGHQPQHF.